This T cell receptor (beta chain) was sequenced in a study of OX40 agonist ivuxolimab in advanced cancers. The wider study: Every 2 weeks, patients received ivuxolimab intravenously, dosed at 0.01 to 10 mg/kg. The study enrolled dose-escalation patients with hepatocellular carcinoma, melanoma, renal cell or head and neck cancer.

Method: immunoSEQ multiplex PCR; TCRdb's copy keeps in-frame clones and lacks some. There are about 83,000 clones in the sample; 75% to 95% occur only once, and less than 0.55% lies in the top ten. The receptor's source is an adult with an advanced solid tumor such as melanoma, head and neck, liver or kidney cancer. Source: CD4+ or CD8+ T cells sorted from blood, taken in a trial of the OX40 agonist ivuxolimab.

CDR3 in DNA: TGTGCCAGCAGTGAGGGGGGTTGGTCCTACGAGCAGTACTTC. This codes for CASSEGGWSYEQYF. This chain links TRBV6-1 with TRBJ2-7, with D perhaps TRBD2 (6 bases). V dropped 3 bases and J dropped 1 base, with 10 bases sitting between them. The CDR3 spans 14 residues. Germline-derived CDR1 and CDR2 are MNHNS and SASEGT.